A single sample gave rise to the 29 T cell receptor beta chains below, sequenced in a study of molecular identifiers for immune sequencing clone quantification. TCRdb itself ran the PCR reads through MiXCR, one entry per CDR3 protein. The repertoire holds about 510,000 distinct CDR3 sequences, with less than 30% as singletons. Sequenced sample: naive CD8+ T cells from blood, with Jurkat cell RNA spiked in. Subset of the sample: FACS-sorted CD8+CD4-CCR7+CD45RA+ naive T cells. The receptors were gathered from a human donor in good health. Some libraries in this study had Jurkat cell RNA spiked in.

This clonotype appeared many times. CDR3 sequence reads: CAISSEGDTEAFF. Here the CDR3 DNA reads TGTGCCATCAGTTCTGAGGGGGACACTGAAGCTTTCTTT. The chain employs TRBV10-3 and TRBJ1-1; D may be TRBD1 (6 bases). The length of the CDR3 is 13 residues. The V gene lost 5 bases and the J gene lost 3 bases, with 10 bases spanning the gap. Germline CDR1 and CDR2: ENHRY and SYGVKD.

The table lists this clonotype with many counts. The V and J genes are TRBV7-9 and TRBJ2-3; possible D gene TRBD1, 6 bases. Per the germline V gene, CDR1 is SEHNR and CDR2 is FQNEAQ (reference sequence). The CDR3 contains 15 residues. V was shortened by 3 bases and J by 0 bases, with 10 bases between the two germline ends. In DNA form, the CDR3 reads TGTGCCAGCAGCTTTGACAGGAGTAGCACAGATACGCAGTATTTT. Its translation is CASSFDRSSTDTQYF.

The rearrangement joins TRBV11-2 to TRBJ2-5; D ambiguous. Looked up from germline, CDR1 is SGHAT and CDR2 is FQNNGV. V gave up 5 bases and J gave up 2 bases, with 15 bases separating them. The CDR3 has 15 residues. The CDR3 loop is CASSTPFREQETQYF. The CDR3 DNA is TGTGCCAGCAGCACCCCGTTTCGTGAGCAAGAGACCCAGTACTTC. The full variable domain, with the rest looked up from reference TRBV11-2 and TRBJ2-5, is EAGVAQSPRYKIIEKRQSVAFWCNPISGHATLYWYQQILGQGPKLLIQFQNNGVVDDSQLPKDRFSAERLKGVDSTLKIQPAKLEDSAVYLCASSTPFREQETQYFGPGTRLLVL.

This clonotype was picked up a small number of times. The CDR3 region is CASSQDGGRNYEQYF. The CDR3 DNA follows: TGCGCCAGCAGCCAAGATGGCGGGAGGAACTACGAGCAGTACTTC. V usage is TRBV4-3 and J usage is TRBJ2-7; 8 bases match TRBD2. Losses at the gene ends were 0 bases for V and 3 bases for J; bases not matched to a gene: 4. The CDR3 extends over 15 amino acids. Germline assignment: CDR1 LGHNA and CDR2 YSLEER.

Concerning this clonotype: A much larger clone differs by one base, so this may be a read error. This chain joins TRBV3-1 and TRBJ2-5, with 14 bases aligning to TRBD2. V dropped 4 bases and J dropped 5; count of bases not matched to a gene: 9. The CDR3 length is 17 residues. CDR1 and CDR2 from the germline V gene are LGHDT and YNNKEL (reference sequence). The chain's CDR3 is CASSRLTSGGADETQYF. CDR3 sequence (DNA): TGTGCCAGCAGCCGATTGACTAGCGGGGGGGCCGATGAGACCCAGTACTTC.

This clonotype was seen ten or more times. The chain combines TRBV7-2 with TRBJ1-1; D remains unclear. This CDR3 comprises 16 residues. CDR1 and CDR2 from the germline V gene are SGHTA and FQGNSA. The V and J ends lost 1 base and 4 bases respectively, with 16 bases between them. The CDR3 DNA follows: TGTGCCAGCAGCTTAGGATATACCGGGTCGGGCACTGAAGCTTTCTTT. Its protein is CASSLGYTGSGTEAFF.

The genes are TRBV7-8 and TRBJ1-1; the D is unclear. V shed 1 base and J shed 10 bases, with 22 bases lying between them. The CDR3 contains 16 residues. The V gene's germline CDR1 is SGHVS and CDR2 FQNEAQ. CDR3 loop: CASSLGAALLPPAAFF. CDR3 sequence (DNA): TGTGCCAGCAGCTTAGGGGCAGCCTTGCTGCCCCCTGCAGCTTTCTTT.

This clonotype was counted at least ten times. The chain uses TRBV5-4 and TRBJ2-5; no reliable D call. The V gene lost 4 bases and the J gene lost 1 base, with 14 bases spanning the gap. The V gene's germline CDR1 is SGHNT and CDR2 YYREEE (reference sequence). This CDR3 is built from 15 residues. The CDR3 DNA is TGTGCCAGCAGCCCTGAGTCGGGCGGCCAAGAGACCCAGTACTTC. As protein: CASSPESGGQETQYF.

Comment on this clonotype: With a much larger clone just one base away, this may be a read error. This chain uses TRBV5-1 with TRBJ1-4, with 7 bases lining up with TRBD1. Germline values: CDR1 SGHRS, CDR2 YFSETQ. The CDR3 has 16 residues. Unmatched junction bases numbered 14, after V lost 4 bases and J lost 8 bases. The CDR3 sequence is CASSLNRQGALEKLFF. CDR3 nucleotide sequence: TGCGCCAGCAGCCTAAACCGACAGGGAGCCTTGGAAAAACTGTTTTTT.

Details on this clonotype: A much larger clone differs from this one at a single base, so this may be a read error. For the CDR3, the DNA is TGCAGTGCTACGGGACTAGCGAGAGGAGGGTACGAGCAGTACTTC. It translates to CSATGLARGGYEQYF. The V and J genes are TRBV20-1 and TRBJ2-7, with 10 bases identical to TRBD2. After removal of 4 bases from V and 4 bases from J, the junction contained 10 bases not matched to a gene. The CDR3 is 15 amino acids. Per germline, CDR1 DFQATT and CDR2 SNEGSKA (reference sequence).

The gene calls are TRBV20-1 and TRBJ2-3; possibly TRBD1 for D (5 bases). The CDR3 runs to 14 residues. Germline lookup yields CDR1 DFQATT and CDR2 SNEGSKA (reference sequence). For the CDR3, the DNA is TGCAGCGCCGTCTTGAGACAGCTCACAGATACGCAGTATTTT. It translates to CSAVLRQLTDTQYF.

This clonotype occurred a few times. This rearrangement joins TRBV28 to TRBJ1-5; weak D call: TRBD1 (6 bases). The CDR3 contains 16 residues. The germline gives CDR1 MDHEN, CDR2 SYDVKM. Trimming removed 6 bases at V and 0 bases at J, with 15 bases between. CDR3 sequence (DNA): TGTGCCAGCAGCACTCTTGGACAGCTTAGCAATCAGCCCCAGCATTTT. It encodes CASSTLGQLSNQPQHF.

Remarks on this clonotype: A much larger clonotype is one base distant, so this may be a read error. This rearrangement joins TRBV12-5 to TRBJ1-6, with no clear D. The CDR3 loop spans 12 amino acids. Trimming took off 5 bases at V and 9 bases at J, with 8 bases between the two ends. CDR1 and CDR2 from the germline V gene are LGHNT and FRNRAP. The CDR3 bases are TGTGCTAGTGGTCTGGACGCTTCACCCCTCCACTTT. Protein product: CASGLDASPLHF.

V and J are TRBV5-1 and TRBJ2-1, with TRBD2 matching over 12 bases. Germline V gene data show CDR1 as SGHRS and CDR2 as YFSETQ. J gave up 5 bases and V 4 bases, and 4 bases lay outside the gene matches. The CDR3 has 15 residues. CDR3 in amino acids: CASSPPSGRDNEQFF. The CDR3 DNA reads as TGCGCCAGCAGCCCCCCTAGCGGGAGGGACAATGAGCAGTTCTTC.

This clonotype was observed at least ten times. The chain employs TRBV7-9 and TRBJ2-2; D is unresolved. The germline gives CDR1 SEHNR, CDR2 FQNEAQ (reference sequence). V was pared by 5 bases and J by 6 bases, with 7 bases between. The CDR3 runs 12 residues. The CDR3: CASSLDSGELFF. The CDR3 region has the DNA TGTGCCAGCAGCCTAGACTCCGGGGAGCTGTTTTTT. Using reference TRBV7-9 and TRBJ2-2 for the parts outside the CDR3, the full variable domain is DTGVSQNPRHKITKRGQNVTFRCDPISEHNRLYWYRQTLGQGPEFLTYFQNEAQLEKSRLLSDRFSAERPKGSFSTLEIQRTEQGDSAMYLCASSLDSGELFFGEGSRLTVL.

This clonotype was counted many times. The chain has TRBV4-1 and TRBJ1-1, with TRBD1 matching 7 bases. Germline CDR1 reads MGHRA; CDR2 reads YSYEKL. This CDR3 comprises 16 residues. V was clipped by 0 bases and J by 5 bases; unmatched bases: 9. The CDR3 loop is CASSQDKGGARTEAFF. CDR3 DNA: TGCGCCAGCAGCCAAGATAAAGGGGGCGCAAGGACTGAAGCTTTCTTT.

This clonotype was counted between two and nine times. This chain links TRBV4-1 with TRBJ1-1; a possible D gene is TRBD1 (5 bases). Germline lookup yields CDR1 MGHRA and CDR2 YSYEKL. V was cut by 0 bases and J by 1 base, with 9 bases left in between. The CDR3 is 15 amino acids. The CDR3, as DNA: TGCGCCAGCAGCCAAGATGGGGGGTGGAACACTGAAGCTTTCTTT. Its protein product is CASSQDGGWNTEAFF.

The sample holds many counts of this clonotype. This chain links TRBV12-3 or TRBV12-4 with TRBJ1-1; D is unclear. The V gene lost 0 bases and the J gene lost 3 bases, with 14 bases spanning the gap. The CDR3 contains 16 residues. CDR3 DNA: TGTGCCAGCAGTTTAGCTGCCCCCTTCCCGGACACTGAAGCTTTCTTT. This codes for CASSLAAPFPDTEAFF.

The V call is TRBV7-9, the J call TRBJ1-1; possibly TRBD1 for D (6 bases). The V and J ends lost 5 bases and 1 base respectively, with 14 bases between them. This CDR3 spans 15 amino acids. From germline, CDR1 is SEHNR and CDR2 FQNEAQ (reference sequence). CDR3 loop: CASSPGGGANTEAFF. The CDR3 nucleotides read TGTGCCAGCAGCCCCGGGGGGGGCGCGAACACTGAAGCTTTCTTT.

A word on this clonotype: A junction boundary mismatches the germline segment, possibly from a read error. The gene calls are TRBV6-5 and TRBJ2-5; perhaps D is TRBD1 or TRBD2 (5 bases each). Germline CDR1 is MNHEY and CDR2 is SVGAGI. The CDR3 totals 14 residues. The CDR3 coding sequence is TGTGCCAGCAGTGACTCCGGGACGGAAGAGACCCAGTACTTC. It translates to CASSDSGTEETQYF.

The V call is TRBV19, the J call TRBJ1-1, with TRBD1 as a possible D gene (6 bases). V shed 4 bases and J shed 7 bases, with 22 bases lying between them. The CDR3 contains 16 residues. From germline, CDR1 is LNHDA and CDR2 SQIVND (reference sequence). Here the CDR3 DNA reads TGTGCCAGTAGTAAAGTTCTTGTAGGGACAAGGAATGAAGCTTTCTTT. It encodes CASSKVLVGTRNEAFF.

Comments on this clonotype: Given a much more abundant clone one base away, this may be a read error. In DNA form, the CDR3 reads TGCAGTGCTGGAGATCGATCCTCCTACGAGCAGTACTTC. Translated, it gives CSAGDRSSYEQYF. The chain combines TRBV20-1 with TRBJ2-7; D is unclear. Looked up from germline, CDR1 is DFQATT and CDR2 is SNEGSKA (reference sequence). This CDR3 contains 13 residues.

The chain is built from TRBV27 and TRBJ1-4; D is undetermined. The germline V gene has CDR1 MNHEY and CDR2 SMNVEV (reference sequence). The V and J ends lost 2 bases and 0 bases respectively, with 10 bases between them. The CDR3 has 16 residues. The CDR3 region has the DNA TGTGCCAGCAGTTTAGATCTTGCATCAACTAATGAAAAACTGTTTTTT. It yields the protein CASSLDLASTNEKLFF. The full variable domain, its missing parts supplied by reference TRBV27 and TRBJ1-4, is EAQVTQNPRYLITVTGKKLTVTCSQNMNHEYMSWYRQDPGLGLRQIYYSMNVEVTDKGDVPEGYKVSRKEKRNFPLILESPSPNQTSLYFCASSLDLASTNEKLFFGSGTQLSVL.

This clonotype was seen more than once but under ten times. The chain has TRBV27 and TRBJ2-7; TRBD1 agrees at 8 bases. The CDR3 totals 15 residues. Germline V CDR1 and CDR2: MNHEY, SMNVEV (reference sequence). Trimming took 6 bases from V and 2 from J; bases not matched to a gene: 9. CDR3 coding DNA: TGTGCCAGCAGCATGACAGGGGATGGAGCCTACGAGCAGTACTTC. Protein: CASSMTGDGAYEQYF.

As for this clonotype: This clone may be a read error of a much larger clone one base away. J is TRBJ1-4 and V is TRBV7-6; no clear D. Germline CDR1 is SGHVS and CDR2 is FNYEAQ. V was pared by 8 bases and J by 11 bases, with 15 bases between. The CDR3 covers 12 residues. The CDR3 loop reads CASGPGPGKLFF. In nucleotides, the CDR3 is TGTGCCAGCGGCCCCGGCCCGGGCAAACTGTTTTTT.

A few counts support this clonotype. The genes are TRBV28 and TRBJ2-7; maybe TRBD2 (6 bases). Germline V gives CDR1 MDHEN, CDR2 SYDVKM. The CDR3 covers 12 residues. Trimming stripped 10 bases from V and 10 bases from J, with 20 bases between. CDR3 protein: CAMGGRSGDQYF. CDR3 nucleotide sequence: TGTGCCATGGGGGGAAGGTCGGGGGACCAGTACTTC. The full variable domain, in which reference TRBV28 and TRBJ2-7 provide the parts outside the CDR3, is DVKVTQSSRYLVKRTGEKVFLECVQDMDHENMFWYRQDPGLGLRLIYFSYDVKMKEKGDIPEGYSVSREKKERFSLILESASTNQTSMYLCAMGGRSGDQYFGPGTRLTVT.

As concerns this clonotype: The junction departs from the called germline gene at one end, perhaps through a read error. J is TRBJ1-1 and V is TRBV12-3 or TRBV12-4; D may be TRBD1 (5 bases). This CDR3 is built from 14 residues. The CDR3 reads CASSFYAGSTEASF. For the CDR3, the DNA is TGTGCCAGCAGTTTTTACGCAGGGTCTACTGAAGCTTCCTTT.

Ten or more counts support this clonotype. The gene calls are TRBV11-2 and TRBJ2-5, with 8 bases matching TRBD2. CDR1 and CDR2 from the germline V gene are SGHAT and FQNNGV. The CDR3 is 15 residues long. V lost 5 bases to trimming and J lost 4 bases; unmatched junction nucleotides: 9. CDR3 coding DNA: TGTGCCAGCAGCCCGATAGGGACTAGGGGAGAGACCCAGTACTTC. Amino acids: CASSPIGTRGETQYF.

This clonotype was recorded many times. The chain joins TRBV29-1 to TRBJ2-1; D perhaps matches TRBD2 (5 bases). The CDR3 runs 16 residues. Deletions cut 2 bases from V and 7 bases from J, with 21 bases between. Germline V gives CDR1 SQVTM, CDR2 ANQGSEA. CDR3 residues: CSVENPKRYSVNEQFF. For the CDR3, the DNA is TGCAGCGTTGAAAATCCTAAAAGATATAGCGTAAATGAGCAGTTCTTC.